These T cell receptor beta chains were read from a single sample in a study of blood T cell repertoires in COVID-19. Repertoires were generated with immunoSEQ multiplex PCR, while TCRdb's copy carries only in-frame clones and drops some. The data contain some 180,000 clones, 85% to 90% of them singletons. Sequenced: PBMCs or T cells enriched from blood (not recorded which). The receptors come from a woman between 40 and 55 years old in a cohort exposed to, infected with or recovered from COVID-19 (not recorded which). The CDR3 runs from the conserved cysteine through the conserved F or W. D genes are given only for firm matches. Clone size is not always given. Where it is, it says once, few, many or a class for expanded clones.

cdr3_nt cdr3_aa d_call clone_size j_call v_call
TGCGCCAGCAGCCACAGAGAGGATTCACCCCTCCACTTT CASSHREDSPLHF NA few TRBJ1-6 TRBV4-1
TGCAGCGTTGCCAGGGGGCGGGGAATGACTGAAGCTTTCTTT CSVARGRGMTEAFF TRBD1 NA TRBJ1-1 TRBV29-1
TGTGCCAGCAGACAAGGAGGGGAGAACACTGAAGCTTTCTTT CASRQGGENTEAFF NA NA TRBJ1-1 TRBV28
TGTGCCAGCTCGCTGGACTACCGGAGCACAGATACGCAGTATTTT CASSLDYRSTDTQYF NA NA TRBJ2-3 TRBV18
TGCGCCAGCAGCTCCAGCGGTAATGAGCAGTTCTTC CASSSSGNEQFF NA NA TRBJ2-1 TRBV5-1
TGTGCCAGCAGTTACTTTAGCGGGGGGCTGGGTTACGAGCAGTACTTC CASSYFSGGLGYEQYF TRBD2 NA TRBJ2-7 TRBV6-6
TGTGCCAGCAGCCCCCCCTGGCGGGGGGGAAAAGAGACCCAGTACTTC CASSPPWRGGKETQYF TRBD2 NA TRBJ2-5 TRBV13
TGTGCCAGCAGCTTGGGCTTACAGGGGATCACTGAAGCTTTCTTT CASSLGLQGITEAFF TRBD1 NA TRBJ1-1 TRBV5-4
TGTGCCAGCCAGAGAACAGGGGGTTCGGTGAACACTGAAGCTTTCTTT CASQRTGGSVNTEAFF TRBD1 NA TRBJ1-1 TRBV27
TGTGCCAGCAGCGTCTGGGGGGACGCAGATACGCAGTATTTT CASSVWGDADTQYF NA NA TRBJ2-3 TRBV9
TGCGCCAGCAGTGAGAATCTGGCGGGTCAGCCCCAGCATTTT CASSENLAGQPQHF NA NA TRBJ1-5 TRBV10-2
TGCAGCGTCCTGGGACTAGCGGGACTGTTTGACTGGGAGCAGTTCTTC CSVLGLAGLFDWEQFF TRBD2 NA TRBJ2-1 TRBV29-1
TGTGCCAGCAGACCTACAGGGGTAACATCCGAGCAGTACTTC CASRPTGVTSEQYF TRBD1 NA TRBJ2-7 TRBV11-3
TGTGCCAGCACCCCGACAGGGGGCACTGAAGCTTTCTTT CASTPTGGTEAFF TRBD1 NA TRBJ1-1 TRBV27